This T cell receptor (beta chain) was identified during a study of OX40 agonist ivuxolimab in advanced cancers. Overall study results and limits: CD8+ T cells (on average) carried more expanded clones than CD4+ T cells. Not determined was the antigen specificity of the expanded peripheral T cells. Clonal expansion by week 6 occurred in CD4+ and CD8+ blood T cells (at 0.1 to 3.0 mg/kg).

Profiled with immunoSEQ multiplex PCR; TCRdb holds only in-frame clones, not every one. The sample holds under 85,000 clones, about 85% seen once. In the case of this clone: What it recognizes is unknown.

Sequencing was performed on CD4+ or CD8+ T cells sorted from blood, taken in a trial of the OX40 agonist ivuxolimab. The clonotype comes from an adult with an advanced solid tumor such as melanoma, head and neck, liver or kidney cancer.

The CDR3: CASSLGQGAVGGYTF. The CDR3 DNA reads TGTGCCAGCAGCTTAGGACAGGGGGCGGTAGGTGGCTACACCTTC. The V and J genes are TRBV7-2 and TRBJ1-2, with TRBD1 matching 10 bases. Losses at the gene ends were 1 base for V and 7 bases for J; bases not matched to a gene: 6. From germline, CDR1 is SGHTA and CDR2 FQGNSA. The CDR3 contains 15 residues. Using reference TRBV7-2 and TRBJ1-2 for the parts outside the CDR3, the full variable domain is GAGVSQSPSNKVTEKGKDVELRCDPISGHTALYWYRQSLGQGLEFLIYFQGNSAPDKSGLPSDRFSAERTGGSVSTLTIQRTQQEDSAVYLCASSLGQGAVGGYTFGSGTRLTVV.